This entry lists 18 T cell receptor beta chains sequenced from one sample in a study of blood T cell repertoires in COVID-19. Sequencing used immunoSEQ multiplex PCR; TCRdb keeps in-frame clones, though not all of them. The sample has over 250,000 clones, about four fifths seen once. Material: PBMCs or T cells enriched from blood (not recorded which). The receptors originated from a man aged 35-49 years who had been exposed to COVID-19.

The chain recombines TRBV6-5 with TRBJ2-3; possibly TRBD2 for D (5 bases). Germline V gene data show CDR1 as MNHEY and CDR2 as SVGAGI. Trimming removed 2 bases from V and 2 bases from J, with 14 bases in between. The CDR3 runs 16 residues. DNA for the CDR3: TGTGCCAGCAGTTACCAGACTAACCTCCTCACAGATACGCAGTATTTT. Residues: CASSYQTNLLTDTQYF.

CDR3 sequence: CASSHSTGSTEAFF. The CDR3 bases are TGTGCCAGCAGCCATTCAACAGGGTCAACTGAAGCTTTCTTT. The chain links TRBV7-9 to TRBJ1-1, with D possibly TRBD1 on 6 matching bases. The CDR3 is 14 residues long. Germline loops: CDR1 SEHNR, CDR2 FQNEAQ (reference sequence). V was shortened by 5 bases and J by 5 bases, with 15 bases between the two germline ends.

CDR3 in amino acids: CASSAGVGANVLTF. The CDR3 DNA follows: TGTGCCAGCAGTGCAGGGGTTGGGGCCAACGTCCTGACTTTC. The rearrangement uses TRBV2 and TRBJ2-6; TRBD1 might be the D (6 bases). The CDR3 is made up of 14 amino acids. Germline CDR1 reads SNHLY; CDR2 reads FYNNEI. V was trimmed by 4 bases and J by 3 bases, leaving 7 bases between them.

The chain joins TRBV9 to TRBJ2-2, with D tentatively TRBD1 (5 bases). The CDR3 loop spans 15 amino acids. The germline V gene encodes CDR1 SGDLS and CDR2 YYNGEE. The ends were cut back, 7 bases at V and 4 bases at J, with 17 bases in the middle. CDR3 sequence: CASGPQGYRTGELFF. The CDR3 DNA is TGTGCCAGCGGGCCCCAGGGTTACCGCACCGGGGAGCTGTTTTTT. Supplemented by reference TRBV9 and TRBJ2-2, the full variable domain reads DSGVTQTPKHLITATGQRVTLRCSPRSGDLSVYWYQQSLDQGLQFLIQYYNGEERAKGNILERFSAQQFPDLHSELNLSSLELGDSALYFCASGPQGYRTGELFFGEGSRLTVL.

In its sample, this clone was seen once. The V and J genes are TRBV4-1 and TRBJ1-3; possible D gene TRBD1, 5 bases. This CDR3 comprises 15 residues. Germline CDR1 MGHRA, CDR2 YSYEKL. Trimming shortened V by 1 base and J by 2 bases, and 9 bases separated the two germline ends. The CDR3: CASSQGRTPGNTIYF. In nucleotides, the CDR3 is TGCGCCAGCAGCCAAGGTCGGACACCTGGAAACACCATATATTTT.

The rearrangement joins TRBV7-9 to TRBJ1-1; D gene ambiguous. V was cut by 2 bases and J by 4 bases, with 14 bases left in between. The CDR3 length is 15 residues. The V gene's germline CDR1 is SEHNR and CDR2 FQNEAQ (reference sequence). DNA for the CDR3: TGTGCCAGCAGCTTATACGAGTTTCGGAGCACTGAAGCTTTCTTT. Its translation: CASSLYEFRSTEAFF.

This chain joins TRBV27 and TRBJ2-1, with TRBD2 matching 9 bases. V lost 2 bases, J lost 7 bases, and 0 bases stayed unmatched. From germline, CDR1 is MNHEY and CDR2 SMNVEV (reference sequence). This CDR3 contains 13 residues. CDR3 nucleotide sequence: TGTGCCAGCAGTTTAGCGGGAGGGAATGAGCAGTTCTTC. This gives the protein CASSLAGGNEQFF.

The chain is built from TRBV11-2 and TRBJ2-7; no reliable D call. Germline values: CDR1 SGHAT, CDR2 FQNNGV. V shed 2 bases and J shed 3 bases, with 5 bases lying between them. The CDR3 covers 12 residues. CDR3: CASSLNGYEQYF. The CDR3 DNA sequence: TGTGCCAGCAGCTTAAACGGCTACGAGCAGTACTTC.

This chain joins TRBV30 and TRBJ2-2; 7 bases match TRBD2. The CDR3 totals 17 residues. Germline values: CDR1 GTSNPN, CDR2 SVGIG (reference sequence). V shed 0 bases and J 2 bases; nucleotides not matched to a gene: 9. The CDR3 loop reads CAWSVLRLADNTGELFF. CDR3 nucleotides: TGTGCCTGGAGTGTACTAAGGCTAGCGGATAACACCGGGGAGCTGTTTTTT.

V usage is TRBV24-1 and J usage is TRBJ1-2, with a tentative D call TRBD1 (6 bases). This CDR3 has 14 residues. Germline CDR1 KGHDR, CDR2 SFDVKD. V lost 5 bases, J lost 2 bases, and 11 bases lay in between. The CDR3 DNA sequence: TGTGCCACCAGTGCAACGACAGGAAACTATGGCTACACCTTC. This encodes CATSATTGNYGYTF.

This chain connects TRBV2 to TRBJ2-7; the match to TRBD1 covers 9 bases. The germline V gene encodes CDR1 SNHLY and CDR2 FYNNEI. J lost 5 bases, V lost 5 bases, and 7 bases had no gene match. This CDR3 spans 14 amino acids. CDR3 nucleotides: TGTGCCAGCAGTTCGTACAGGGGGCAGAACGAGCAGTACTTC. Encoded protein: CASSSYRGQNEQYF.

V is TRBV9 and J is TRBJ2-5; D may be TRBD1 (5 bases). Trimming left V 3 bases short and J 5 bases short, with 14 bases between. The CDR3 consists of 14 residues. The germline CDR1 and CDR2 sequences are SGDLS and YYNGEE. The CDR3, as DNA: TGTGCCAGCAGCGAACAGGCCCTGGGGGAGACCCAGTACTTC. It translates to CASSEQALGETQYF.

This clone showed up just once. This chain links TRBV5-4 with TRBJ2-1; 8 positions agree with TRBD2. J lost 8 bases, V lost 6 bases, and 16 bases had no gene match. This CDR3 is built from 16 residues. From germline, CDR1 is SGHNT and CDR2 YYREEE (reference sequence). The CDR3 nucleotides are TGTGCCAGCACTTCCAACGGGGGGGAGAATTTCCATGAGCAGTTCTTC. This gives the protein CASTSNGGENFHEQFF.

V usage is TRBV12-3 or TRBV12-4 and J usage is TRBJ1-4, with D hard to call. With 1 base removed from V and 10 bases from J, the gap between germline ends came to 10 bases. CDR3 length: 13 residues. CDR3 DNA: TGTGCCAGCAGTTTAGGGGTAGGAGGAAAACTGTTTTTT. Encoded protein: CASSLGVGGKLFF.

This chain joins TRBV6-6 and TRBJ2-7, with TRBD1 matching over 10 bases. The ends lost 5 bases at V and 6 bases at J; junction bases unmatched: 10. Germline V gene lookup returns CDR1 MNHNY and CDR2 SVGAGI (reference sequence). This CDR3 is built from 15 residues. CDR3 sequence reads: CASSRKRGQGTEQYF. In DNA, the CDR3 is TGTGCCAGCAGTCGAAAAAGGGGACAGGGGACCGAGCAGTACTTC.

This chain links TRBV11-2 with TRBJ2-1; 9 nucleotides align to TRBD2. Looked up from germline, CDR1 is SGHAT and CDR2 is FQNNGV. V gave up 5 bases and J gave up 5 bases; unmatched junction bases: 7. CDR3 length: 15 amino acids. CDR3 residues: CASSLRLAENNEQFF. Written as DNA, the CDR3 is TGTGCCAGCAGCCTGAGACTAGCGGAAAACAATGAGCAGTTCTTC.

V and J are TRBV11-2 and TRBJ2-7; no definite D call. Trimming shortened V by 9 bases and J by 2 bases, and 14 bases separated the two germline ends. Germline CDR1 reads SGHAT; CDR2 reads FQNNGV. This CDR3 region has 13 residues. This chain's CDR3 is CASRSATTYEQYF. CDR3 nucleotide sequence: TGTGCCAGTCGGTCCGCCACCACCTACGAGCAGTACTTC. The full variable domain, its missing parts supplied by reference TRBV11-2 and TRBJ2-7, is EAGVAQSPRYKIIEKRQSVAFWCNPISGHATLYWYQQILGQGPKLLIQFQNNGVVDDSQLPKDRFSAERLKGVDSTLKIQPAKLEDSAVYLCASRSATTYEQYFGPGTRLTVT.

V gene TRBV5-4 combines with J gene TRBJ1-6; D unclear. The germline V and J ends were trimmed by 0 bases and 5 bases, with 6 bases remaining between them. The length of the CDR3 is 14 residues. Per the germline V gene, CDR1 is SGHNT and CDR2 is YYREEE (reference sequence). The CDR3, as DNA: TGTGCCAGCAGCTTGGAACAGAATAATTCACCCCTCCACTTT. It codes for CASSLEQNNSPLHF.